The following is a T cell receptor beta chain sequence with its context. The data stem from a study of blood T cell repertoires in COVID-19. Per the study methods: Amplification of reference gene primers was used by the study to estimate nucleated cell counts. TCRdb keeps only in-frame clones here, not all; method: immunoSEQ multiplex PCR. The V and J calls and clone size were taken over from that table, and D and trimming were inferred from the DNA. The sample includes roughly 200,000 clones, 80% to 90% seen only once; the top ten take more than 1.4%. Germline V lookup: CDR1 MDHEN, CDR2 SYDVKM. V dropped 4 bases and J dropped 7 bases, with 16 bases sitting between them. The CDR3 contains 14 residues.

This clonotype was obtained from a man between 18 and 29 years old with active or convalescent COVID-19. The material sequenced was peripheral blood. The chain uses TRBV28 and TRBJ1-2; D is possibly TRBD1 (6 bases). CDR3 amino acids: CASSSVYKGGGYTF. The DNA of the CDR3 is TGTGCCAGCAGTTCCGTTTACAAAGGGGGTGGCTACACCTTC.